The 27 T cell receptor beta chains below all came from one sample that was sequenced in a study of identical twins. TCRdb ran MiXCR on the 5' RACE reads and lists one entry per CDR3 protein. The sample records approximately 140,000 distinct CDR3 sequences, under 4.5% being singletons. Sample: memory T cells sorted from blood. Receptors originate from a man aged 18-30 years in good health.

For this clonotype: A read error is possible here, since a much larger clone lies one base away. J is TRBJ2-2 and V is TRBV7-2; D is uncertain. Germline loops: CDR1 SGHTA, CDR2 FQGNSA. This CDR3 spans 14 amino acids. CDR3: CAISSGRNTGELFF. The CDR3 region has the DNA TGTGCCATCAGCTCTGGACGGAACACCGGGGAGCTGTTTTTT.

This clonotype was counted ten times or more. This sequence joins TRBV7-3 and TRBJ2-5; TRBD2 aligns across 11 bases. The CDR3 has 15 amino acids. CDR1 is SGHTA and CDR2 is FQGTGA in the germline V gene. The ends lost 5 bases at V and 3 bases at J; junction bases unmatched: 5. CDR3 residues: CASSGSGLAEETQYF. The CDR3 DNA reads as TGTGCCAGCAGCGGATCGGGACTAGCGGAAGAGACCCAGTACTTC.

This clonotype was seen at least ten times. The V gene is TRBV30, the J gene TRBJ2-1; possibly TRBD2 for D (5 bases). V was shortened by 2 bases and J by 7 bases, with 15 bases between the two germline ends. Germline CDR1 GTSNPN, CDR2 SVGIG (reference sequence). The CDR3 is 14 residues long. The CDR3 loop is CAWSFRGIENEQFF. The CDR3 DNA is TGTGCCTGGAGTTTCCGGGGAATAGAAAATGAGCAGTTCTTC.

This clonotype came up many times. The chain recombines TRBV6-2 or TRBV6-3 with TRBJ2-7, with no clear D. Germline CDR1 MNHEY, CDR2 SVGEGT. The CDR3 extends over 15 amino acids. V lost 2 bases to trimming and J lost 10 bases, with 21 bases between them. The CDR3 is CASSYDSSGVTPQYF. The CDR3 nucleotides read TGTGCCAGCAGTTACGATTCCAGTGGGGTCACACCTCAGTACTTC.

This clonotype was detected ten times or more. This chain links TRBV5-5 with TRBJ2-1; TRBD2 matches 10 bases. V gave up 0 bases and J gave up 6 bases; unmatched junction bases: 6. The germline V gene encodes CDR1 SGHKS and CDR2 YYEKEE (reference sequence). The CDR3 spans 16 residues. Here the CDR3 reads CASSLVLAGGFNEQFF. CDR3 DNA: TGTGCCAGCAGCTTGGTATTAGCGGGAGGTTTCAATGAGCAGTTCTTC.

The table lists this clonotype with many counts. The chain uses TRBV2 and TRBJ2-7; 7 nucleotides match TRBD1. V lost 6 bases to trimming and J lost 1 base; unmatched junction nucleotides: 6. The CDR3 is made up of 14 amino acids. The germline gives CDR1 SNHLY, CDR2 FYNNEI. The CDR3 DNA reads as TGTGCCAGCAGCAGGTTACAGGGGTCCTACGAGCAGTACTTC. Translation gives CASSRLQGSYEQYF.

This clonotype has a count of ten or more. This chain connects TRBV20-1 to TRBJ2-1; 10 positions match TRBD2. The J segment lost 1 base and the V segment lost 6 bases, leaving 6 bases of the junction unmatched. CDR3 length: 15 residues. Per the germline V gene, CDR1 is DFQATT and CDR2 is SNEGSKA (reference sequence). The CDR3 sequence is CSAQTAGGSYNEQFF. CDR3 bases: TGCAGTGCCCAGACAGCGGGAGGGTCCTACAATGAGCAGTTCTTC.

This clonotype was counted ten times or more. The chain combines TRBV20-1 with TRBJ1-5; 10 bases fit TRBD1. The CDR3 length is 12 residues. The germline gives CDR1 DFQATT, CDR2 SNEGSKA (reference sequence). CDR3 in DNA: TGCAGCCAAGGGACAGGGGATCAGCCCCAGCATTTT. This translates into CSQGTGDQPQHF.

This clonotype was recorded at least ten times. The chain is built from TRBV20-1 and TRBJ2-1, with 8 bases lining up with TRBD2. Germline trimming cut 4 bases from V and 4 bases from J; bases unmatched to any gene: 15. The CDR3 has 17 amino acids. From germline, CDR1 is DFQATT and CDR2 SNEGSKA (reference sequence). The CDR3 region has the DNA TGCAGTGCTAACAAGAATCTCGGACTAGCTAGTTACAATGAGCAGTTCTTC. Translating it yields CSANKNLGLASYNEQFF.

This clonotype showed up many times. Written as DNA, the CDR3 is TGCAGTGCCAAATACATGGGCGAGCAGTTCTTC. Residues: CSAKYMGEQFF. The chain recombines TRBV20-1 with TRBJ2-1, with D unclear. In germline, CDR1 is DFQATT, CDR2 SNEGSKA (reference sequence). The CDR3 runs to 11 residues. Between the trimmed V and J ends, which lost 6 bases and 10 bases, there was a span of 13 bases.

This clonotype was observed many times. The CDR3 bases are TGTGCCAGCAGCCAATCACGGGGCCTCGGAAACACCATATATTTT. Its translation: CASSQSRGLGNTIYF. J is TRBJ1-3 and V is TRBV4-2; TRBD1 is a possible D gene (5 bases). In germline, CDR1 is LGHNA, CDR2 YNFKEQ. V lost 2 bases and J 4 bases, leaving 12 bases between the germline ends. CDR3 length: 15 amino acids.

The sample holds many counts of this clonotype. This chain links TRBV12-3 or TRBV12-4 with TRBJ1-1; D is perhaps TRBD1 (5 bases). The ends were cut back, 0 bases at V and 5 bases at J, with 10 bases in the middle. CDR3 length equals 14 residues. CDR3 in amino acids: CASSLAREGTEAFF. CDR3 bases: TGTGCCAGCAGTTTAGCCAGGGAAGGTACTGAAGCTTTCTTT.

This clonotype was observed at least ten times. V and J are TRBV20-1 and TRBJ2-7; TRBD2 aligns across 8 bases. Germline-derived CDR1 and CDR2 are DFQATT and SNEGSKA (reference sequence). The CDR3 loop spans 14 amino acids. The ends lost 4 bases at V and 9 bases at J; junction bases unmatched: 14. The CDR3 nucleotides read TGCAGTGCTACCCCGACTAGCGCCCCAAGAAGGCAGTACTTC. It is translated as CSATPTSAPRRQYF.

This clonotype was seen repeatedly, ten times or more. A much larger clone differs by one base, so this may be a read error. The chain recombines TRBV20-1 with TRBJ1-1, with D uncertain. This CDR3 contains 14 residues. Trimming took 6 bases from V and 1 from J, leaving 15 bases between them. The V gene's germline CDR1 is DFQATT and CDR2 SNEGSKA (reference sequence). In nucleotides, the CDR3 is TGCAGTGCCCCTCATGGCAGGACGAACACTGAAGCTTTCTTT. Translated: CSAPHGRTNTEAFF.

At least ten counts were recorded for this clonotype. This sequence joins TRBV28 and TRBJ2-7; TRBD2 agrees at 10 bases. CDR1 and CDR2 from the germline V gene are MDHEN and SYDVKM. The CDR3 consists of 13 residues. Trimming cost V 6 bases and J 5 bases; bases outside gene matches: 4. For the CDR3, the DNA is TGTGCCAGCAGGGTCAGCGGGAGGGACGAGCAGTACTTC. It encodes CASRVSGRDEQYF.

The table lists this clonotype with many counts. CDR3 amino acids: CSHQLTSGSSYNEQFF. The CDR3 DNA follows: TGCAGTCACCAACTTACTAGCGGGAGCTCCTACAATGAGCAGTTCTTC. The chain employs TRBV20-1 and TRBJ2-1, with 11 bases aligning to TRBD2. Trimming cost V 8 bases and J 0 bases; bases outside gene matches: 9. The CDR3 is 16 amino acids. CDR1 is DFQATT and CDR2 is SNEGSKA in the germline V gene (reference sequence).

This clonotype was detected ten times or more. The rearrangement links TRBV7-9 to TRBJ2-5, with 9 bases fitting TRBD2. Looked up from germline, CDR1 is SEHNR and CDR2 is FQNEAQ (reference sequence). This CDR3 has 15 residues. Losses at the gene ends were 3 bases for V and 2 bases for J; bases not matched to a gene: 4. The CDR3 DNA follows: TGTGCCAGCAGCTTCGCTAGCGGGATGCAAGAGACCCAGTACTTC. It yields the protein CASSFASGMQETQYF.

This clonotype was counted ten times or more. The chain carries TRBV20-1 and TRBJ1-5, with 7 bases lining up with TRBD1. The CDR3 loop spans 16 amino acids. J lost 0 bases, V lost 4 bases, and 9 bases had no gene match. Germline V gene lookup returns CDR1 DFQATT and CDR2 SNEGSKA (reference sequence). The CDR3 DNA follows: TGCAGTGCTAACAATAGGGGGCAATATAGCAATCAGCCCCAGCATTTT. It codes for CSANNRGQYSNQPQHF.

This clonotype was detected a few times. The rearrangement joins TRBV29-1 to TRBJ2-5; TRBD2 matches 8 bases. The CDR3 loop spans 14 amino acids. The germline V gene has CDR1 SQVTM and CDR2 ANQGSEA. V was clipped by 6 bases and J by 4 bases; unmatched bases: 10. CDR3 in amino acids: CSVAPGGFTETQYF. The CDR3 coding sequence is TGCAGCGTCGCCCCGGGAGGGTTCACAGAGACCCAGTACTTC.

This clonotype has a count of ten or more. The chain uses TRBV6-2 or TRBV6-3 and TRBJ1-5; no reliable D call. The CDR3 length is 15 residues. Trimming pared 6 bases from V and 0 bases from J, leaving 12 bases between. Per the germline V gene, CDR1 is MNHEY and CDR2 is SVGEGT. CDR3 sequence (DNA): TGTGCCAGCAGCCTGACCGAAATTAGCAATCAGCCCCAGCATTTT. Translated, it gives CASSLTEISNQPQHF.

This clonotype appeared many times. This chain links TRBV20-1 with TRBJ2-1; 12 bases line up with TRBD2. Looked up from germline, CDR1 is DFQATT and CDR2 is SNEGSKA (reference sequence). The CDR3 is made up of 17 amino acids. With 5 bases clipped from V and 9 bases from J, the junction kept 17 bases outside the gene matches. The CDR3 protein is CSALTLGASGRVSEQFF. DNA of the CDR3: TGCAGTGCTCTAACCCTGGGGGCTAGCGGGAGGGTCAGTGAGCAGTTCTTC.

This sequence joins TRBV4-3 and TRBJ1-4; 7 bases line up with TRBD1. V was clipped by 4 bases and J by 5 bases; unmatched bases: 13. Germline-derived CDR1 and CDR2 are LGHNA and YSLEER. This CDR3 contains 17 residues. The CDR3 DNA reads as TGCGCCAGCAGCCCCCACGGGGGAAGACAGGGAAATGAAAAACTGTTTTTT. Translating it yields CASSPHGGRQGNEKLFF.

This clonotype was observed at least ten times. The gene calls are TRBV10-3 and TRBJ2-7; 13 nucleotides align to TRBD2. Trimming took 4 bases from V and 7 from J; bases not matched to a gene: 4. Germline values: CDR1 ENHRY, CDR2 SYGVKD. This CDR3 region has 14 residues. This CDR3 reads CAISGTSGRDEQYF. CDR3 coding DNA: TGTGCCATCAGTGGGACTAGCGGGAGAGATGAGCAGTACTTC.

This clonotype was picked up many times. The rearrangement joins TRBV5-1 to TRBJ2-2; 11 bases match TRBD1. In germline, CDR1 is SGHRS, CDR2 YFSETQ. The CDR3 is made up of 15 amino acids. The V and J ends lost 6 bases and 6 bases, in that order; junction bases with no gene match: 7. CDR3 protein: CASTQGTGGPGELFF. CDR3 nucleotides: TGCGCCAGCACGCAAGGGACAGGGGGTCCCGGGGAGCTGTTTTTT.

This clonotype was picked up a small number of times. The chain couples TRBV18 to TRBJ2-2; D perhaps matches TRBD1 (5 bases). V was trimmed by 0 bases and J by 1 base, leaving 9 bases between them. The germline V gene has CDR1 KGHSH and CDR2 LQKENI. This CDR3 comprises 16 residues. The CDR3 DNA is TGTGCCAGCTCACCACCGCAGGGTCGGAACACCGGGGAGCTGTTTTTT. As protein: CASSPPQGRNTGELFF.

This clonotype was recorded a few times. The chain links TRBV12-3 or TRBV12-4 to TRBJ1-1; D unresolved. V was trimmed by 5 bases and J by 5 bases, leaving 15 bases between them. The CDR3 extends over 14 amino acids. CDR3 DNA sequence: TGTGCCAGCAGTAAAGGGTATGGGATGACTGAAGCTTTCTTT. Its translation is CASSKGYGMTEAFF.

This clonotype came up many times. This rearrangement joins TRBV10-3 to TRBJ2-6; 7 bases are a match to TRBD1. Looked up from germline, CDR1 is ENHRY and CDR2 is SYGVKD. CDR3 length: 15 residues. Losses at the gene ends were 8 bases for V and 2 bases for J; bases not matched to a gene: 6. CDR3 bases: TGTGCCATCTCGGCAGGGGGAGCTGGGGCCAACGTCCTGACTTTC. Encoded protein: CAISAGGAGANVLTF.